This T cell receptor beta chain was documented in a study of CD8 T cells in Susac syndrome. Study details: Treatment at blood withdrawal was none, corticosteroids, or intravenous immunoglobulin alone in Susac syndrome patients.

Random hexamers were used to reverse transcribe the RNA input (about 0.5 to 1 ug). TCRdb processed the immunoSEQ multiplex PCR reads anew with MiXCR; each CDR3 protein has one entry. This table holds 75,000 to 95,000 distinct CDR3 sequences, just under 95% found once. CDR1 is SQVTM and CDR2 is ANQGSEA in the germline V gene. The ends lost 3 bases at V and 5 bases at J; junction bases unmatched: 7. This CDR3 is 14 amino acids long. Source material: CD8+ T cells from PBMCs. This rearrangement joins TRBV29-1 to TRBJ2-7; 10 bases line up with TRBD1. The clonotype comes from a human donor with Susac syndrome. This chain's CDR3 is CSVDPGQGDHEQYF. DNA for the CDR3: TGCAGCGTTGACCCCGGACAGGGGGATCACGAGCAGTACTTC.